The next 8 T cell receptor beta chains were all read from a single sample in a study of cytomegalovirus exposure and HLA in healthy donors. Researchers ran the PCR with 60 Vbeta and 13 Jbeta primers. This table comes from immunoSEQ multiplex PCR, and its TCRdb copy is limited to in-frame clones, with some not included. The sample yields about 190,000 clones, 60% to 85% seen once. The sequenced sample consisted of PBMCs. The source of these receptors is a young woman in good health and CMV-seronegative.

The rearrangement uses TRBV5-8 and TRBJ2-1; 9 bases align to TRBD1. Germline-derived CDR1 and CDR2 are SGHTS and YDEGEE. Losses at the gene ends were 1 base for V and 4 bases for J; bases not matched to a gene: 3. This CDR3 spans 15 amino acids. The CDR3 nucleotides read TGTGCCAGCAGCTTGTTGGACAGGGGATACAATGAGCAGTTCTTC. This translates into CASSLLDRGYNEQFF.

The CDR3 DNA is TGTGCCAGCAACGCTCAGGGGGTAAACACTGAAGCTTTCTTT. Residues: CASNAQGVNTEAFF. The chain recombines TRBV6-5 with TRBJ1-1; TRBD1 agrees at 7 bases. CDR1 is MNHEY, CDR2 SVGAGI, per germline. The junction had 7 bases not matched to a gene; V was cut back by 7 bases and J by 2 bases. The CDR3 runs 14 residues.

A note on this clone: One junction end disagrees with the germline gene, perhaps due to a read error. The chain couples TRBV28 to TRBJ1-2; D is possibly TRBD1 (5 bases). The CDR3 sequence is 15 residues long. Germline-derived CDR1 and CDR2 are MDHEN and SYDVKM. The CDR3 DNA follows: TGTGTCAGCAGTTTAGAATCGTGGCAGGGTTATGGCTACACCTTC. Translation: CVSSLESWQGYGYTF.

This chain joins TRBV5-6 and TRBJ2-2; D perhaps matches TRBD1 (6 bases). The V gene's germline CDR1 is SGHDT and CDR2 YYEEEE. Trimming took off 0 bases at V and 8 bases at J, with 17 bases between the two ends. This CDR3 is 16 amino acids long. The CDR3 nucleotides are TGTGCCAGCAGCTTGGGGGACACCTGGATGGGGGGGGAGCTGTTTTTT. Encoded protein: CASSLGDTWMGGELFF.

The chain uses TRBV28 and TRBJ2-5, with 14 positions matching TRBD2. Germline V CDR1 and CDR2: MDHEN, SYDVKM. V gave up 4 bases and J gave up 4 bases; unmatched junction bases: 2. The CDR3 is 15 residues long. CDR3 in DNA: TGTGCCAGCAGTTGGGGGACTAGCGGGGGAGAGACCCAGTACTTC. Translating gives CASSWGTSGGETQYF.

This clone was detected a few times. This chain links TRBV27 with TRBJ2-1; TRBD1 might be the D (6 bases). The ends were cut back, 5 bases at V and 7 bases at J, with 12 bases in the middle. There are 13 residues in the CDR3. CDR1 is MNHEY, CDR2 SMNVEV, per germline (reference sequence). CDR3 protein: CASSLSRGNEQFF. The CDR3 nucleotides read TGTGCCAGCAGTCTCTCCAGGGGAAATGAGCAGTTCTTC.

The chain uses TRBV18 and TRBJ1-2, with D unclear. The CDR3 extends over 16 amino acids. Trimming stripped 2 bases from V and 0 bases from J, with 13 bases between. Germline values: CDR1 KGHSH, CDR2 LQKENI. CDR3 sequence (DNA): TGTGCCAGCTCACCAGTGCCAGGTGCCACTAACTATGGCTACACCTTC. This translates into CASSPVPGATNYGYTF.

V and J are TRBV5-6 and TRBJ2-5; 10 bases align to TRBD2. V shed 0 bases, J shed 4 bases, and the junction held 6 bases outside the gene matches. This CDR3 contains 16 residues. Germline CDR1 is SGHDT and CDR2 is YYEEEE. The CDR3 sequence: CASSLGSGGAPETQYF. The CDR3 DNA is TGTGCCAGCAGCTTGGGCAGCGGGGGGGCCCCAGAGACCCAGTACTTC.